The 29 T cell receptor beta chains reported below all come from one sample, sequenced in a study of cytomegalovirus exposure and HLA in healthy donors. The PCR had 60 Vbeta and 13 Jbeta primers. Profiling relied on immunoSEQ multiplex PCR, and the TCRdb table lists in-frame clones only, not all of them. The data contain about 92,000 clones, approximately 70% of them singletons. Input material: PBMCs. These receptors originate from a man aged 50-60 years in good health and CMV-seronegative.

The gene calls are TRBV11-2 and TRBJ1-1, with TRBD1 identical over 8 bases. The ends lost 5 bases at V and 2 bases at J; junction bases unmatched: 7. The CDR3 is 15 residues long. Germline lookup yields CDR1 SGHAT and CDR2 FQNNGV. The CDR3 DNA follows: TGTGCCAGCAGCCCAAGGACAGGGAAAAACACTGAAGCTTTCTTT. Translating gives CASSPRTGKNTEAFF.

The CDR3 spells CAASYKGADTQYF. The CDR3 DNA reads TGTGCCGCAAGCTACAAGGGGGCAGATACGCAGTATTTT. The chain employs TRBV30 and TRBJ2-3, with D possibly being TRBD1 (6 bases). V gave up 8 bases and J gave up 4 bases, with 16 bases separating them. Germline V gene sequence: CDR1 GTSNPN, CDR2 SVGIG (reference sequence). The CDR3 contains 13 residues.

The rearrangement uses TRBV16 and TRBJ1-2, with D unclear. The CDR3 consists of 11 residues. Germline lookup yields CDR1 KGHSY and CDR2 FQNENV. Deletions cut 2 bases from V and 5 bases from J, with 3 bases between. The CDR3 protein is CASSQQYGYTF. CDR3 nucleotide sequence: TGTGCCAGCAGCCAACAGTATGGCTACACCTTC.

The chain carries TRBV27 and TRBJ2-1; 7 nucleotides agree with TRBD1. Germline V gene sequence: CDR1 MNHEY, CDR2 SMNVEV (reference sequence). After removal of 4 bases from V and 4 bases from J, the junction contained 4 bases not matched to a gene. This CDR3 is 14 amino acids long. DNA for the CDR3: TGTGCCAGCAGTTCAGGGGGAACTTACAATGAGCAGTTCTTC. Its translation is CASSSGGTYNEQFF.

CDR3 amino acids: CASSFTGVETQYF. The CDR3 DNA reads TGTGCCAGCAGCTTTACAGGGGTGGAGACCCAGTACTTC. The V and J genes are TRBV7-2 and TRBJ2-5; 7 positions match TRBD1. Germline V gene sequence: CDR1 SGHTA, CDR2 FQGNSA. The CDR3 spans 13 residues. Trimming removed 3 bases from V and 5 bases from J; junction bases left unmatched: 3.

This rearrangement joins TRBV28 to TRBJ1-1; 9 bases line up with TRBD1. The CDR3 consists of 15 residues. The germline V gene has CDR1 MDHEN and CDR2 SYDVKM. The V segment lost 8 bases and the J segment 4 bases; nucleotides outside the gene matches: 11. CDR3 sequence reads: CASGPGDRVGTEAFF. CDR3 DNA: TGTGCCAGCGGGCCCGGGGACAGGGTGGGCACTGAAGCTTTCTTT.

The sample holds a few counts of this clone. DNA for the CDR3: TGCGCCAGCAGCTTGAGGGCTAGCGGGGGGAGCGATACGCAGTATTTT. It translates to CASSLRASGGSDTQYF. J is TRBJ2-3 and V is TRBV5-1; 11 bases agree with TRBD2. This CDR3 comprises 16 residues. CDR1 and CDR2 (germline): SGHRS, YFSETQ. V dropped 1 base and J dropped 6; count of bases not matched to a gene: 7.

This clone was picked up a small number of times. V and J are TRBV4-3 and TRBJ1-2; the match to TRBD1 covers 9 bases. With V trimmed by 2 bases and J by 8 bases, 3 bases remained unmatched. Germline V gene data show CDR1 as LGHNA and CDR2 as YSLEER. The CDR3 is 13 amino acids. The CDR3 here is CASSQWDRVGYTF. The CDR3 bases are TGCGCCAGCAGCCAATGGGACAGGGTCGGCTACACCTTC.

This clone came up a few times. Other DNA sequences in this specimen translate into the identical CDR3. The chain combines TRBV5-1 with TRBJ2-3; D is possibly TRBD1 (5 bases). V was cut by 2 bases and J by 6 bases, with 7 bases left in between. CDR1 and CDR2 from the germline V gene are SGHRS and YFSETQ. This CDR3 has 12 residues. This chain's CDR3 is CASSLAGDTQYF. Written as DNA, the CDR3 is TGCGCCAGCAGCTTAGCAGGGGATACGCAGTATTTT.

In its sample, this clone was seen a few times. This CDR3 fails to terminate in the conserved phenylalanine or tryptophan, so it likely reflects a read error. The chain is built from TRBV30 and TRBJ2-3; no firm D call. Trimming pared 5 bases from V and 5 bases from J, leaving 8 bases between. Germline V gives CDR1 GTSNPN, CDR2 SVGIG (reference sequence). This CDR3 has 11 residues. The CDR3, as DNA: TGTGCCTGGGGTTGGGGAGATACGCAGTATGTT. This gives the protein CAWGWGDTQYV.

This clone was detected only a few times. The V and J genes are TRBV27 and TRBJ2-4, with D perhaps matching TRBD2 (6 bases). This CDR3 has 18 amino acids. From germline, CDR1 is MNHEY and CDR2 SMNVEV (reference sequence). Trimming removed 5 bases at V and 3 bases at J, with 23 bases between. The DNA for the CDR3 is TGTGCCAGCAGTCCTCGGGGGTGGGAGGCCGCGGGCAAAAACATTCAGTACTTC. It encodes CASSPRGWEAAGKNIQYF.

This clone was counted only a few times. The chain recombines TRBV5-6 with TRBJ1-4; TRBD1 aligns across 7 bases. Germline CDR1 SGHDT, CDR2 YYEEEE. The CDR3 totals 15 residues. With 4 bases clipped from V and 5 bases from J, the junction kept 8 bases outside the gene matches. The CDR3 DNA reads TGTGCCAGCAGCAACCGGAGGGGGCTAAATGAAAAACTGTTTTTT. Its translation is CASSNRRGLNEKLFF.

This clone has a handful of counts. This chain links TRBV27 with TRBJ2-3, with a weak D call TRBD1 (6 bases). The CDR3 consists of 14 residues. The germline V gene has CDR1 MNHEY and CDR2 SMNVEV (reference sequence). V shed 1 base and J shed 3 bases, with 8 bases lying between them. CDR3 bases: TGTGCCAGCAGTTTATGGGGGCAGACAGATACGCAGTATTTT. Its translation: CASSLWGQTDTQYF.

For this clone: Other DNA variants within this sample encode the same CDR3. The genes are TRBV5-1 and TRBJ2-5; a possible D gene is TRBD2 (5 bases). V lost 0 bases, J lost 5 bases, and 8 bases lay in between. Germline V lookup: CDR1 SGHRS, CDR2 YFSETQ. The CDR3 is 13 amino acids. The CDR3: CASSLATGETQYF. The CDR3, as DNA: TGCGCCAGCAGCTTGGCAACGGGGGAGACCCAGTACTTC.

This chain uses TRBV14 with TRBJ1-1; TRBD1 agrees at 9 bases. V lost 4 bases, J lost 5 bases, and 8 bases stayed unmatched. From germline, CDR1 is SGHDN and CDR2 FVKESK. The CDR3 loop spans 15 amino acids. The CDR3 loop reads CASSLDNRGRTEAFF. In nucleotides, the CDR3 is TGTGCCAGCAGCCTGGATAACAGGGGGCGGACTGAAGCTTTCTTT. The full variable domain, in which reference TRBV14 and TRBJ1-1 provide the parts outside the CDR3, is EAGVTQFPSHSVIEKGQTVTLRCDPISGHDNLYWYRRVMGKEIKFLLHFVKESKQDESGMPNNRFLAERTGGTYSTLKVQPAELEDSGVYFCASSLDNRGRTEAFFGQGTRLTVV.

The chain carries TRBV7-2 and TRBJ2-1, with 13 bases aligning to TRBD2. With 5 bases clipped from V and 7 bases from J, the junction kept 8 bases outside the gene matches. Germline V gene lookup returns CDR1 SGHTA and CDR2 FQGNSA. The CDR3 consists of 16 residues. The CDR3 protein is CASSAPGLAGWNEQFF. DNA of the CDR3: TGTGCCAGCAGCGCGCCGGGACTAGCGGGATGGAATGAGCAGTTCTTC.

The chain couples TRBV27 to TRBJ2-1; the match to TRBD1 covers 7 bases. The junction had 14 bases not matched to a gene; V was cut back by 5 bases and J by 13 bases. The length of the CDR3 is 14 residues. Germline CDR1 is MNHEY and CDR2 is SMNVEV (reference sequence). The CDR3 spells CASSREQGFSIQFF. Written as DNA, the CDR3 is TGTGCCAGCAGTAGGGAACAGGGGTTCTCAATTCAGTTCTTC.

This clone was counted between two and nine times. The CDR3 nucleotides are TGTGCCAGCAGCCCCAACGGGGAATACTCTGAAGCTTTCTTT. Protein sequence: CASSPNGEYSEAFF. V and J are TRBV6-6 and TRBJ1-1; D unresolved. The CDR3 loop spans 14 amino acids. CDR1 is MNHNY, CDR2 SVGAGI, per germline (reference sequence). The ends were cut back, 6 bases at V and 6 bases at J, with 17 bases in the middle.

This clone was seen a handful of times. The chain couples TRBV7-9 to TRBJ1-1, with 7 bases that match TRBD1. With 5 bases clipped from V and 5 bases from J, the junction kept 11 bases outside the gene matches. Germline CDR1 SEHNR, CDR2 FQNEAQ (reference sequence). This CDR3 comprises 15 residues. The CDR3 nucleotides read TGTGCCAGCAGCCCACCGGGACAGAAGACGACTGAAGCTTTCTTT. Translation: CASSPPGQKTTEAFF. The variable domain in full, with the rest retrieved from reference TRBV7-9 and TRBJ1-1, is DTGVSQNPRHKITKRGQNVTFRCDPISEHNRLYWYRQTLGQGPEFLTYFQNEAQLEKSRLLSDRFSAERPKGSFSTLEIQRTEQGDSAMYLCASSPPGQKTTEAFFGQGTRLTVV.

The J gene is TRBJ2-5, the V gene TRBV9; perhaps TRBD2 as D (5 bases). The CDR3 has 14 residues. V shed 0 bases and J shed 3 bases, with 9 bases lying between them. Germline V gives CDR1 SGDLS, CDR2 YYNGEE. As DNA, the CDR3 is TGTGCCAGCAGCGTAGGTTACGGGGAAGAGACCCAGTACTTC. As protein: CASSVGYGEETQYF.

The V call is TRBV30, the J call TRBJ1-5; the D is unclear. CDR1 and CDR2 from the germline V gene are GTSNPN and SVGIG (reference sequence). This CDR3 has 14 residues. Trimming took 0 bases from V and 7 from J, leaving 13 bases between them. The CDR3 region is CAWSVGHGSQPQHF. The CDR3 region has the DNA TGTGCCTGGAGTGTAGGCCATGGGAGCCAGCCCCAGCATTTT.

This chain joins TRBV6-5 and TRBJ1-2; D possibly corresponds to TRBD1 (6 bases). V shed 4 bases and J shed 9 bases, with 15 bases lying between them. The germline CDR1 and CDR2 sequences are MNHEY and SVGAGI. The CDR3 loop spans 13 amino acids. CDR3 amino acids: CASSSRTVGSYTF. The CDR3 DNA follows: TGTGCCAGCAGTTCAAGGACAGTAGGCAGCTACACCTTC.

J is TRBJ2-5 and V is TRBV7-9; D possibly corresponds to TRBD2 (5 bases). CDR3 size: 17 residues. V was clipped by 1 base and J by 5 bases, with 20 bases between them. CDR1 is SEHNR and CDR2 is FQNEAQ in the germline V gene (reference sequence). The CDR3 coding sequence is TGTGCCAGCAGCTTAGGCCCCGGGTCTCCTAGCAGGGAGACCCAGTACTTC. Translating gives CASSLGPGSPSRETQYF. Full variable domain (rest looked up from reference TRBV7-9 and TRBJ2-5): DTGVSQNPRHKITKRGQNVTFRCDPISEHNRLYWYRQTLGQGPEFLTYFQNEAQLEKSRLLSDRFSAERPKGSFSTLEIQRTEQGDSAMYLCASSLGPGSPSRETQYFGPGTRLLVL.

This clone was picked up a small number of times. The chain recombines TRBV19 with TRBJ2-2, with a possible D match to TRBD2 (6 bases). This CDR3 has 14 residues. Trimming shortened V by 4 bases and J by 4 bases, and 10 bases separated the two germline ends. CDR1 is LNHDA, CDR2 SQIVND, per germline (reference sequence). This CDR3 reads CASSRLVGTGELFF. CDR3 in DNA: TGTGCCAGTAGTAGACTAGTGGGCACCGGGGAGCTGTTTTTT.

V is TRBV7-2 and J is TRBJ2-2, with 9 bases lining up with TRBD2. The germline V gene has CDR1 SGHTA and CDR2 FQGNSA. V was clipped by 5 bases and J by 5 bases; unmatched bases: 12. There are 17 residues in the CDR3. CDR3 region: CASSPSAGGFQTGELFF. CDR3 bases: TGTGCCAGCAGCCCCTCGGCGGGAGGGTTCCAAACCGGGGAGCTGTTTTTT.

This clone was seen a handful of times. The chain uses TRBV5-4 and TRBJ1-1, with TRBD1 matching 10 bases. The V gene end was trimmed by 5 bases and the J gene end by 1 base; junction bases not matched to a gene: 8. The CDR3 runs 16 residues. Germline V gene lookup returns CDR1 SGHNT and CDR2 YYREEE (reference sequence). In DNA form, the CDR3 reads TGTGCCAGCAGTTCTTGGACAGGGGGGACGAACACTGAAGCTTTCTTT. Amino acid sequence: CASSSWTGGTNTEAFF.

The chain recombines TRBV25-1 with TRBJ1-4, with TRBD1 as a possible D gene (5 bases). Deletions cut 5 bases from V and 4 bases from J, with 17 bases between. The CDR3 runs to 16 residues. Per the germline V gene, CDR1 is MGHDK and CDR2 is SYGVNS. The CDR3 region is CASSLGDRAFNEKLFF. The CDR3 DNA reads TGTGCCAGCAGTCTAGGAGACAGAGCGTTTAATGAAAAACTGTTTTTT. The whole variable domain, filled in from reference TRBV25-1 and TRBJ1-4, reads EADIYQTPRYLVIGTGKKITLECSQTMGHDKMYWYQQDPGMELHLIHYSYGVNSTEKGDLSSESTVSRIRTEHFPLTLESARPSHTSQYLCASSLGDRAFNEKLFFGSGTQLSVL.

This clone was observed a handful of times. V gene TRBV19 combines with J gene TRBJ1-5; the D is unclear. CDR1 is LNHDA and CDR2 is SQIVND in the germline V gene (reference sequence). This CDR3 has 17 residues. Trimming took 3 bases from V and 1 from J, leaving 16 bases between them. The CDR3 region is CASSILAVIESNQPQHF. Here the CDR3 DNA reads TGTGCCAGTAGTATCCTCGCCGTCATAGAAAGCAATCAGCCCCAGCATTTT.

The chain is built from TRBV5-1 and TRBJ2-7; D uncertain. Germline V gives CDR1 SGHRS, CDR2 YFSETQ. Trimming removed 0 bases at V and 7 bases at J, with 17 bases between. This CDR3 region has 15 residues. This CDR3 reads CASSLGSSPSKEQYF. CDR3 nucleotides: TGCGCCAGCAGCTTGGGTAGCAGTCCGTCTAAAGAGCAGTACTTC.